One and the same sample provided the 18 T cell receptor beta chains below, sequenced in a study of cytomegalovirus exposure and HLA in healthy donors. The protocol was immunoSEQ multiplex PCR, while the TCRdb copy is restricted to in-frame clones and leaves out a portion. The sample lists around 140,000 clones, around 84% seen once, with just under 9% in the top ten. Sequencing input: PBMCs. These receptors all stem from a man between 18 and 29 years old in good health and CMV-seropositive.

This sequence joins TRBV5-1 and TRBJ1-6; 8 nucleotides match TRBD1. J lost 6 bases, V lost 7 bases, and 9 bases had no gene match. The CDR3 spans 15 residues. The germline CDR1 and CDR2 sequences are SGHRS and YFSETQ. DNA for the CDR3: TGCGCCAGCCAACAGGGGGGCCTGTTTAATTCACCCCTCCACTTT. Its translation: CASQQGGLFNSPLHF.

The genes are TRBV18 and TRBJ1-3; 7 bases fit TRBD1. Germline values: CDR1 KGHSH, CDR2 LQKENI. V shed 3 bases and J 0 bases; nucleotides not matched to a gene: 2. This CDR3 region has 15 residues. CDR3 region: CASSPDRSSGNTIYF. In DNA, the CDR3 is TGTGCCAGCTCACCGGACAGGAGCTCTGGAAACACCATATATTTT.

This chain joins TRBV29-1 and TRBJ1-2; TRBD1 is a possible D gene (5 bases). The CDR3 totals 15 residues. In germline, CDR1 is SQVTM, CDR2 ANQGSEA. Trimming pared 3 bases from V and 5 bases from J, leaving 19 bases between. CDR3 residues: CSVDSGRAIIYGYTF. CDR3 bases: TGCAGCGTTGACTCCGGCAGGGCGATCATTTATGGCTACACCTTC.

The J gene is TRBJ1-4, the V gene TRBV4-2, with 9 bases that match TRBD1. The CDR3 totals 14 residues. Unmatched junction bases numbered 1, after V lost 3 bases and J lost 5 bases. Germline-derived CDR1 and CDR2 are LGHNA and YNFKEQ. CDR3: CASSQGQGNEKLFF. CDR3 DNA sequence: TGTGCCAGCAGCCAGGGACAGGGAAATGAAAAACTGTTTTTT.

V gene TRBV2 combines with J gene TRBJ2-5; 10 bases fit TRBD2. This CDR3 is built from 17 residues. The germline V gene encodes CDR1 SNHLY and CDR2 FYNNEI. Trimming at V came to 2 bases and at J to 2 bases, leaving 8 bases not matched to a gene. This CDR3 reads CASSEPKGLADQETQYF. The CDR3 DNA follows: TGTGCCAGCAGTGAACCAAAAGGACTAGCGGATCAAGAGACCCAGTACTTC. The full variable domain, with the rest looked up from reference TRBV2 and TRBJ2-5, is EPEVTQTPSHQVTQMGQEVILRCVPISNHLYFYWYRQILGQKVEFLVSFYNNEISEKSEIFDDQFSVERPDGSNFTLKIRSTKLEDSAMYFCASSEPKGLADQETQYFGPGTRLLVL.

The V and J genes are TRBV10-3 and TRBJ1-1, with D possibly being TRBD1 (5 bases). The CDR3 is made up of 13 amino acids. Germline CDR1 and CDR2: ENHRY and SYGVKD. The ends were cut back, 11 bases at V and 1 base at J, with 14 bases in the middle. This CDR3 reads CAASGDSNTEAFF. CDR3 bases: TGTGCCGCCTCCGGGGACTCGAACACTGAAGCTTTCTTT.

The chain is built from TRBV5-1 and TRBJ2-1; 12 bases agree with TRBD2. CDR3 length: 17 residues. V shed 2 bases, J shed 6 bases, and the junction held 9 bases outside the gene matches. Per the germline V gene, CDR1 is SGHRS and CDR2 is YFSETQ. The DNA for the CDR3 is TGCGCCAGCAGCTTAGAAACTAGCGGGAGGAGGAGCAATGAGCAGTTCTTC. Protein product: CASSLETSGRRSNEQFF.

V is TRBV5-5 and J is TRBJ2-7; 9 bases are a match to TRBD2. Per the germline V gene, CDR1 is SGHKS and CDR2 is YYEKEE (reference sequence). The ends lost 4 bases at V and 2 bases at J; junction bases unmatched: 4. The CDR3 extends over 14 amino acids. This CDR3 reads CASSLGTSTYEQYF. The CDR3 coding sequence is TGTGCCAGCAGCCTGGGGACTAGCACCTACGAGCAGTACTTC.

This clone was detected a few times. The rearrangement joins TRBV27 to TRBJ2-2; D gene unclear. V gave up 4 bases and J gave up 3 bases, with 6 bases separating them. The germline V gene has CDR1 MNHEY and CDR2 SMNVEV (reference sequence). This CDR3 contains 13 residues. Here the CDR3 reads CASSYRDTGELFF. CDR3 bases: TGTGCCAGCAGTTATCGGGACACCGGGGAGCTGTTTTTT.

The chain links TRBV10-1 to TRBJ1-5; D possibly corresponds to TRBD1 (5 bases). Germline V gene data show CDR1 as WNHNN and CDR2 as SYGVQD (reference sequence). CDR3 length: 13 amino acids. The V end lost 3 bases, the J end lost 9 bases, and 12 bases lay between the germline ends. The CDR3 protein is CASSENSQGPQHF. The CDR3 nucleotides are TGCGCCAGCAGTGAAAACAGCCAGGGGCCCCAGCATTTT.

In this sample, this clone turned up once. J is TRBJ1-2 and V is TRBV7-9; the match to TRBD1 covers 8 bases. J was trimmed by 7 bases and V by 5 bases; bases with no gene match: 9. Germline values: CDR1 SEHNR, CDR2 FQNEAQ (reference sequence). This CDR3 spans 14 amino acids. CDR3 amino acids: CASSPDRGWGGYTF. The CDR3 bases are TGTGCCAGCAGCCCCGACAGGGGATGGGGTGGCTACACCTTC.

The V and J genes are TRBV5-8 and TRBJ1-1; TRBD1 is a possible D gene (5 bases). CDR1 and CDR2 from the germline V gene are SGHTS and YDEGEE. The CDR3 has 12 amino acids. Trimming took 2 bases from V and 12 from J, leaving 14 bases between them. CDR3: CASSFGHGGSFF. DNA of the CDR3: TGTGCCAGCAGCTTTGGACACGGGGGATCTTTCTTT.

This clone appeared a single time. This sample includes further DNA sequences coding for the same CDR3. The rearrangement links TRBV5-1 to TRBJ2-2, with 10 bases matching TRBD1. Germline V CDR1 and CDR2: SGHRS, YFSETQ. V dropped 0 bases and J dropped 6; count of bases not matched to a gene: 14. The CDR3 extends over 19 amino acids. The CDR3 coding sequence is TGCGCCAGCAGCTTGGCCAGACGACAGGGGGCACCGTTATCCGGGGAGCTGTTTTTT. This codes for CASSLARRQGAPLSGELFF.

This clone occurred once. V and J are TRBV12-5 and TRBJ2-1; 8 nucleotides match TRBD1. Germline V gene data show CDR1 as LGHNT and CDR2 as FRNRAP. After removal of 6 bases from V and 6 bases from J, the junction contained 10 bases not matched to a gene. This CDR3 spans 15 amino acids. The CDR3 DNA is TGTGCTAGTGGACCTGACAGGGGCCGCCTCAATGAGCAGTTCTTC. This translates into CASGPDRGRLNEQFF.

This clone has just one count. The chain has TRBV5-1 and TRBJ2-3; 9 positions match TRBD2. Trimming at V came to 0 bases and at J to 4 bases, leaving 3 bases not matched to a gene. The CDR3 is 15 residues long. Germline CDR1 reads SGHRS; CDR2 reads YFSETQ. The chain's CDR3 is CASSLGAGGSDTQYF. CDR3 DNA sequence: TGCGCCAGCAGCTTGGGAGCGGGAGGTTCAGATACGCAGTATTTT.

This clone was recorded a few times. The CDR3 DNA sequence: TGTGCCACCAGACAGGGCCGCGGCTACACCTTC. This encodes CATRQGRGYTF. The V call is TRBV6-6, the J call TRBJ1-2, with TRBD1 matching 7 bases. The CDR3 runs to 11 residues. With V trimmed by 10 bases and J by 8 bases, 7 bases remained unmatched. Germline CDR1 and CDR2: MNHNY and SVGAGI (reference sequence).

The chain recombines TRBV7-9 with TRBJ2-7; TRBD2 matches at 9 bases. Unmatched junction bases numbered 5, after V lost 4 bases and J lost 4 bases. The CDR3 loop spans 14 amino acids. From germline, CDR1 is SEHNR and CDR2 FQNEAQ (reference sequence). The CDR3 is CASSSREGPYEQYF. As DNA, the CDR3 is TGTGCCAGCAGCTCGCGGGAGGGCCCTTACGAGCAGTACTTC.

V gene TRBV5-4 combines with J gene TRBJ2-2, with 8 bases aligning to TRBD1. Germline CDR1 is SGHNT and CDR2 is YYREEE (reference sequence). J gave up 7 bases and V 3 bases, and 8 bases lay outside the gene matches. The CDR3 length is 15 residues. CDR3: CASSSGQGSVGELFF. The CDR3 nucleotides are TGTGCCAGCAGCTCCGGACAGGGATCAGTCGGGGAGCTGTTTTTT.